This is a list of T cell receptor beta chains from one sample in a study of cytomegalovirus exposure and HLA in healthy donors. Sequencing used immunoSEQ multiplex PCR; TCRdb keeps in-frame clones, though not all of them. The sample holds 150,000 or so clones, roughly 70% seen once. The sequenced sample was PBMCs. The receptor set was obtained from a woman aged 60 to 75 in good health and CMV-seropositive. CDR3s include the opening cysteine and the closing phenylalanine or tryptophan. A D gene is named only where the DNA matches it firmly. Clone size appears in some rows only: once, few, many, or a class for an expanded clone.

>TRBD1|TRBV9|-|TRBJ1-3
CASSVRETGGSGNTIYF
TGTGCCAGCAGCGTAAGGGAGACAGGGGGCTCTGGAAACACCATATATTTT
>-|TRBV12-5|-|TRBJ1-2
CASGRQGLERGYTF
TGTGCTAGTGGCCGCCAGGGGCTGGAGCGGGGCTACACCTTC
>-|TRBV19|-|TRBJ1-1
CASTAAGGSTEAFF
TGTGCCAGTACCGCCGCGGGGGGGAGCACTGAAGCTTTCTTT
>TRBD2|TRBV5-1|-|TRBJ2-7
CASSSGTSGRAIEQYF
TGCGCCAGCAGCTCCGGGACTAGCGGGAGGGCCATCGAGCAGTACTTC
>-|TRBV28|few|TRBJ2-7
CASSSPDRRNYEQYF
TGTGCCAGCAGTTCCCCGGACAGACGAAACTACGAGCAGTACTTC
>TRBD1|TRBV28|-|TRBJ1-5
CASSYRGRNSNQPQHF
TGTGCCAGCAGTTACAGGGGGCGGAATAGCAATCAGCCCCAGCATTTT
>-|TRBV6-1|few|TRBJ2-1
CASSSGPYNEQFF
TGTGCCAGCAGTTCAGGGCCTTACAATGAGCAGTTCTTC
>TRBD1|TRBV19|-|TRBJ2-2
CASSIPTGPGELFF
TGTGCCAGTAGTATCCCGACAGGGCCCGGGGAGCTGTTTTTT
>-|TRBV5-6|-|TRBJ1-2
CASSFQSGGYTF
TGTGCCAGCAGCTTTCAATCGGGTGGCTACACCTTC
>TRBD2|TRBV10-3|once|TRBJ2-1
CAIRSGTSGNNEQFF
TGTGCCATCCGGTCCGGAACTAGCGGGAACAATGAGCAGTTCTTC
>-|TRBV5-1|few|TRBJ1-4
CASSLGGLGEKLFF
TGCGCCAGCAGCTTGGGAGGGTTGGGGGAAAAACTGTTTTTT
>TRBD1|TRBV28|-|TRBJ1-5
CASRGAGQGASNQPQHF
TGTGCCAGCAGGGGCGCGGGACAGGGGGCGAGCAATCAGCCCCAGCATTTT
>-|TRBV6-6|-|TRBJ2-1
CASSWESSYNEQFF
TGTGCCAGCAGTTGGGAGAGCTCCTACAATGAGCAGTTCTTC
>-|TRBV5-4|-|TRBJ1-1
CASSPQALINTEAFF
TGTGCCAGCAGCCCCCAGGCACTTATAAACACTGAAGCTTTCTTT
>-|TRBV15|-|TRBJ1-1
CATSRDARVLNTEAFF
TGTGCCACCAGCAGAGACGCCAGGGTATTGAACACTGAAGCTTTCTTT
>-|TRBV7-2|-|TRBJ1-4
CASSLTATNEKLFF
TGTGCCAGCAGCTTGACAGCAACTAATGAAAAACTGTTTTTT
>-|TRBV7-9|-|TRBJ2-3
CASIAMDTQYF
TGTGCCAGCATCGCTATGGATACGCAGTATTTT
>TRBD2|TRBV7-7|-|TRBJ2-5
CASSGLAGPQETQYF
TGTGCTAGCAGCGGATTAGCGGGACCCCAAGAGACCCAGTACTTC
>-|TRBV6-1|-|TRBJ1-5
CASRLGHLSNQPQHF
TGTGCCAGCAGACTGGGACACCTTAGCAATCAGCCCCAGCATTTT
>-|TRBV6-5|once|TRBJ1-5
CASSRIGGNQPQHF
TGTGCCAGCAGCCGTATCGGAGGAAATCAGCCCCAGCATTTT
>-|TRBV4-1|-|TRBJ2-2
CASSPHLRSGQIRGTGELFF
TGCGCCAGCAGCCCCCACCTGCGGAGCGGCCAAATACGGGGCACCGGGGAGCTGTTTTTT
>-|TRBV2|-|TRBJ1-1
CASSVAEKNTEAFF
TGTGCCAGCAGTGTGGCGGAAAAGAACACTGAAGCTTTCTTT
>TRBD1|TRBV7-9|-|TRBJ1-1
CASRPQTGQGRERTTEAFF
TGTGCCAGCAGGCCCCAAACCGGACAGGGACGAGAGAGGACGACTGAAGCTTTCTTT
>-|TRBV2|-|TRBJ2-3
CASSAQGTDTQYF
TGTGCCAGCAGTGCGCAGGGCACAGATACGCAGTATTTT
>-|TRBV30|once|TRBJ2-7
CAWSWDKSYEQYF
TGTGCCTGGAGCTGGGACAAATCCTACGAGCAGTACTTC
>-|TRBV10-1|once|TRBJ2-4
CASSPGTSKNIQYF
TGCGCCAGCAGTCCCGGGACTTCCAAAAACATTCAGTACTTC
>-|TRBV6-5|-|TRBJ2-1
CASSYSRGISGNEQFF
TGTGCCAGCAGTTACTCGAGAGGGATCTCCGGGAATGAGCAGTTCTTC
>-|TRBV6-5|-|TRBJ1-1
CASSATGGVNTEAFF
TGTGCCAGCAGTGCGACGGGGGGGGTGAACACTGAAGCTTTCTTT
>TRBD1|TRBV10-2|-|TRBJ2-7
CASSAQGAREQYF
TGCGCCAGCAGTGCACAGGGGGCTCGGGAGCAGTACTTC
>TRBD2|TRBV5-1|few|TRBJ2-3
CASSLEAGASTDTQYF
TGCGCCAGCAGCTTGGAGGCGGGAGCGAGCACAGATACGCAGTATTTT
>TRBD1|TRBV5-6|-|TRBJ2-3
CASNHDRGYTDTQYF
TGTGCCAGCAACCATGACAGGGGATACACAGATACGCAGTATTTT
>-|TRBV4-1|few|TRBJ1-6
CASSPSESQRNSPLHF
TGCGCCAGCAGCCCCTCAGAGTCCCAGCGGAATTCACCCCTCCACTTT
>TRBD1|TRBV27|few|TRBJ1-2
CASSWGQGNYGYTF
TGTGCCAGCAGTTGGGGACAGGGGAACTATGGCTACACCTTC
>TRBD2|TRBV5-1|-|TRBJ2-1
CASSLSGGRVNEQFF
TGCGCCAGCAGCTTGTCGGGCGGGAGAGTCAATGAGCAGTTCTTC
>TRBD1|TRBV5-4|few|TRBJ1-1
CASSLRTGNTEAFF
TGTGCCAGCAGCTTGCGGACAGGGAACACTGAAGCTTTCTTT
>TRBD2|TRBV6-5|-|TRBJ2-1
CASRREGSYNEQFF
TGTGCCAGCCGGCGGGAGGGGTCCTACAATGAGCAGTTCTTC
>-|TRBV5-6|once|TRBJ2-1
CASSLRLPYNEQFF
TGTGCCAGCAGCTTGAGACTACCCTACAATGAGCAGTTCTTC
>-|TRBV6-1|few|TRBJ1-1
CASSERGLSTEAFF
TGTGCCAGCAGTGAAAGGGGGTTAAGCACTGAAGCTTTCTTT
>-|TRBV7-6|-|TRBJ1-5
CASSLGQKNQPQHF
TGTGCCAGCAGCTTAGGACAGAAAAATCAGCCCCAGCATTTT
>-|TRBV28|-|TRBJ1-5
CASSFRQGYQPQHF
TGTGCCAGCAGTTTCCGGCAGGGATATCAGCCCCAGCATTTT
>TRBD2|TRBV6-5|few|TRBJ2-2
CASSRGRAEAGELFF
TGTGCCAGCAGTCGCGGGAGGGCAGAGGCCGGGGAGCTGTTTTTT
>TRBD1|TRBV11-1|few|TRBJ1-1
CASSLGTGWDTEAFF
TGTGCCAGCAGCTTAGGGACAGGGTGGGACACTGAAGCTTTCTTT
>TRBD1|TRBV2|-|TRBJ1-1
CASSDGTGSTEAFF
TGTGCCAGCAGTGATGGGACAGGGAGCACTGAAGCTTTCTTT